This paragraph covers one T cell receptor beta chain sequence. The data derive from a study of T cell changes during pregnancy in multiple sclerosis. Deletions cut 5 bases from V and 6 bases from J, with 20 bases between. Germline lookup yields CDR1 LNHDA and CDR2 SQIVND (reference sequence). The CDR3 sequence is 16 residues long. Repertoires were generated with immunoSEQ multiplex PCR, while TCRdb's copy carries only in-frame clones and drops some. The data hold fewer than 60,000 clones, with about 90% observed a single time. Material: peripheral blood, obtained in the third trimester of pregnancy. This clonotype was sampled from a female donor in good health, enrolled as a control in a pregnancy study. The rearrangement links TRBV19 to TRBJ1-5; D is undetermined. This CDR3 is CASSAARSGRFQPQHF. CDR3 in DNA: TGTGCCAGTAGTGCTGCGAGATCCGGGAGGTTTCAGCCCCAGCATTTT.